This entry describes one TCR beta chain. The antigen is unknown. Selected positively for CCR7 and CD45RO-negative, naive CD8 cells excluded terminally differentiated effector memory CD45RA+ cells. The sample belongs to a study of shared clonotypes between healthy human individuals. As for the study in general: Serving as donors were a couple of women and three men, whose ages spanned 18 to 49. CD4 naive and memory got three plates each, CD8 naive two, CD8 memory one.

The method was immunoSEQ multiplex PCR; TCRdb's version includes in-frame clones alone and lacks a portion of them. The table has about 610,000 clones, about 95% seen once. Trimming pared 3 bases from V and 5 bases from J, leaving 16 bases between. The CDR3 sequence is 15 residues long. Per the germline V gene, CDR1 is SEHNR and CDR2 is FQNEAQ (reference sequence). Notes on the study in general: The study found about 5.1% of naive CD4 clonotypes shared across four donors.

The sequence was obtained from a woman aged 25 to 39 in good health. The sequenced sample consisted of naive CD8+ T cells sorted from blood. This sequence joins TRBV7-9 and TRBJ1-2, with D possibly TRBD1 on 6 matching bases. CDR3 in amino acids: CASSFGAGERYGYTF. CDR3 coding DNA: TGTGCCAGCAGCTTCGGGGCAGGGGAAAGGTATGGCTACACCTTC.